These T cell receptor beta chains were read from a single sample in a study of blood T cell repertoires in COVID-19. The table came from immunoSEQ multiplex PCR; TCRdb's copy has only in-frame clones and leaves some out. The data contain roughly 400,000 clones, roughly 90% of them singletons. The material sequenced was PBMCs or T cells enriched from blood (not recorded which). Every receptor here comes from a woman aged 25 to 39 who had recovered from COVID-19. CDR3s include the opening cysteine and the closing phenylalanine or tryptophan. The D gene is left open where the match is weak. Expanded clones get a size class; other rows say once, few or many, or leave the size out.

NA	TRBV7-8	TRBJ2-7	NA	CASSIDSVTLSYEQYF	TGTGCCAGCAGCATCGACAGCGTGACTCTCTCCTACGAGCAGTACTTC
NA	TRBV2	TRBJ2-1	NA	CASREDSHSSYNEQFF	TGTGCCAGCAGGGAGGATAGTCACAGCTCCTACAATGAGCAGTTCTTC
once	TRBV18	TRBJ1-2	TRBD1	CASSLLSQGTTNYGYTF	TGTGCCAGCTCACTACTATCACAGGGGACCACTAACTATGGCTACACCTTC
few	TRBV5-1	TRBJ1-2	NA	CASASIPNYGYTF	TGCGCCAGCGCCTCTATTCCTAACTATGGCTACACCTTC
few	TRBV7-2	TRBJ2-3	TRBD2	CASSLGGRLDTQYF	TGTGCCAGCAGCTTGGGCGGGAGACTGGATACGCAGTATTTT
few	TRBV7-8	TRBJ2-5	TRBD2	CASSFGGQETQYF	TGTGCCAGCAGCTTCGGGGGGCAAGAGACCCAGTACTTC
NA	TRBV10-3	TRBJ1-1	NA	CAISESGGGETEAFF	TGTGCCATCAGTGAGTCAGGTGGGGGGGAGACTGAAGCTTTCTTT
NA	TRBV7-3	TRBJ1-1	NA	CASEKDDRSTEAFF	TGTGCCAGCGAAAAGGACGACAGGAGCACTGAAGCTTTCTTT
NA	TRBV29-1	TRBJ1-1	NA	CSVAYRTVGGTEAFF	TGCAGCGTTGCTTATCGGACAGTTGGAGGCACTGAAGCTTTCTTT
NA	TRBV3-1/TRBV3-2	TRBJ2-1	NA	CASSQVGTLSSYNEQFF	TGTGCCAGCAGCCAAGTGGGGACTCTGAGCTCCTACAATGAGCAGTTCTTC
NA	TRBV27	TRBJ1-1	NA	CASLTRGTANTEAFF	TGTGCCAGCCTAACCCGGGGGACTGCCAACACTGAAGCTTTCTTT
NA	TRBV19	TRBJ1-2	TRBD1	CASSSYRDRYYGYTF	TGTGCCAGTAGTTCGTACCGGGACAGGTACTATGGCTACACCTTC
NA	TRBV6-5	TRBJ1-2	TRBD1	CASSRTGDGYTF	TGTGCCAGCAGTCGTACAGGGGATGGCTACACCTTC
NA	TRBV28	TRBJ1-4	NA	CASSPQGRATNEKLFF	TGTGCCAGCAGCCCGCAGGGGAGAGCAACTAATGAAAAACTGTTTTTT
NA	TRBV6-5	TRBJ1-2	NA	CASSYWGQVSYTF	TGTGCCAGCAGTTACTGGGGCCAAGTGAGCTACACCTTC
NA	TRBV18	TRBJ1-3	TRBD1	CASSPGRGDTIYF	TGTGCCAGCTCACCCGGCAGGGGGGACACCATATATTTT
NA	TRBV11-2	TRBJ1-4	TRBD1	CASSPWDRVTTNEKLFF	TGTGCCAGCAGCCCATGGGACAGGGTCACGACTAATGAAAAACTGTTTTTT
once	TRBV6-5	TRBJ1-2	TRBD1	CASTARGVGGYTF	TGTGCCAGCACCGCCAGGGGGGTAGGGGGCTACACCTTC
NA	TRBV19	TRBJ2-1	TRBD2	CASSIGGTDLHEQFF	TGTGCCAGTAGTATCGGGGGGACGGATCTTCATGAGCAGTTCTTC
NA	TRBV9	TRBJ1-6	NA	CASSVDQGNSPLHF	TGTGCCAGCAGCGTAGATCAGGGGAATTCACCCCTCCACTTT
few	TRBV28	TRBJ2-7	NA	CASSTRWDTNYEQYF	TGTGCCAGCAGCACCCGTTGGGACACCAACTACGAGCAGTACTTC
NA	TRBV19	TRBJ2-7	TRBD2	CASSSIAGQTYEQYF	TGTGCCAGTAGTTCGATAGCGGGCCAAACCTACGAGCAGTACTTC
once	TRBV5-1	TRBJ1-2	TRBD1	CASSTGTGRLYGYTF	TGCGCCAGCAGCACAGGGACAGGGAGGCTCTATGGCTACACCTTC
once	TRBV25-1	TRBJ2-7	NA	CASSRPGQGLGEQYF	TGTGCCAGCAGTAGGCCGGGGCAGGGGCTCGGCGAGCAGTACTTC
NA	TRBV18	TRBJ1-6	TRBD1	CASSRFGQDNSPLHF	TGTGCCAGCTCACGGTTTGGACAGGATAATTCACCCCTCCACTTT
NA	TRBV9	TRBJ2-7	NA	CASSVGEPSYEQYF	TGTGCCAGCAGCGTAGGAGAGCCATCCTACGAGCAGTACTTC
once	TRBV27	TRBJ2-1	NA	CASSGTQQFF	TGTGCCAGCTCTGGGACTCAGCAGTTCTTC
NA	TRBV6-5	TRBJ2-7	TRBD1	CASSPTGGYREQYF	TGTGCCAGCAGTCCGACAGGGGGTTACCGCGAGCAGTACTTC
NA	TRBV30	TRBJ1-6	NA	CALGMGSSYNSPLHF	TGTGCCCTAGGTATGGGGAGCTCCTATAATTCACCCCTCCACTTT